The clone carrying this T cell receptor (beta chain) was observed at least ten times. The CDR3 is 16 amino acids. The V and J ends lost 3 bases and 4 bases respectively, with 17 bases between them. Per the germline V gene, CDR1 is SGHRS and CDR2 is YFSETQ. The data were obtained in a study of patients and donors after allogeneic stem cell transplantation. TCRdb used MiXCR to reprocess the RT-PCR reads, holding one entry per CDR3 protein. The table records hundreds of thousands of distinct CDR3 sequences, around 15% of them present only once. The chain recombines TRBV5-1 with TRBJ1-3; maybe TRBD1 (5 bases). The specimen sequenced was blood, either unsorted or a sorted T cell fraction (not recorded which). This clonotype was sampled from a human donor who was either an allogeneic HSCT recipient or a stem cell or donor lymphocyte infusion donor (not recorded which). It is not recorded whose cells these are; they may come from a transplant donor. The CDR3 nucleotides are TGCGCCAGCAGCTCATATCAGGGTACTCCGGGAAACACCATATATTTT. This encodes CASSSYQGTPGNTIYF.